Below are 10 T cell receptor beta chains sequenced from a single sample in a study of spatial heterogeneity in lung cancer. Documented time point: sample taken at primary tumor resection. These receptors have no known antigen. Notes on the study in general: Counts that tracked tumor mutation counts were those of expanded intratumoral alpha and beta TCRs.

A single record per CDR3 protein comes from TCRdb applying MiXCR to the 5' RACE reads. The sample consists of over 8,500 distinct CDR3 sequences, approximately 5.1% of them appearing once. Sample: lung tumor tissue, taken at surgery. Receptors originate from a female donor with early-stage non-small cell lung cancer.

By share, this clonotype ranks as medium-sized. This rearrangement joins TRBV6-5 to TRBJ2-3, with TRBD1 matching over 9 bases. CDR1 is MNHEY, CDR2 SVGAGI, per germline. Trimming removed 4 bases from V and 8 bases from J; junction bases left unmatched: 13. The length of the CDR3 is 16 residues. The CDR3: CASSFSTGGRVVTQYF. For the CDR3, the DNA is TGTGCCAGCAGTTTCAGCACAGGGGGCAGGGTGGTTACGCAGTATTTT.

This clonotype has at least ten counts. The chain joins TRBV5-5 to TRBJ2-7; 8 nucleotides match TRBD1. The junction had 3 bases not matched to a gene; V was cut back by 3 bases and J by 1 base. The CDR3 totals 14 residues. Germline V gene lookup returns CDR1 SGHKS and CDR2 YYEKEE (reference sequence). CDR3 coding DNA: TGTGCCAGCAGCTCGTACAGGGGGTCCTACGAGCAGTACTTC. As protein: CASSSYRGSYEQYF. Full variable domain (remainder filled in from reference TRBV5-5 and TRBJ2-7): DAGVTQSPTHLIKTRGQQVTLRCSPISGHKSVSWYQQVLGQGPQFIFQYYEKEERGRGNFPDRFSARQFPNYSSELNVNALLLGDSALYLCASSSYRGSYEQYFGPGTRLTVT.

Many counts were recorded for this clonotype. The J gene is TRBJ1-2, the V gene TRBV12-3 or TRBV12-4; possibly TRBD1 for D (6 bases). V gave up 6 bases and J gave up 7 bases, with 15 bases separating them. The CDR3 is made up of 13 amino acids. CDR3 sequence reads: CASSLQGSPGYTF. The CDR3 nucleotides are TGTGCCAGCAGCTTGCAGGGGAGTCCTGGCTACACCTTC.

This clonotype has a count of ten or more. The chain carries TRBV10-3 and TRBJ2-1; D is perhaps TRBD1 (5 bases). This CDR3 is built from 13 residues. Trimming took off 11 bases at V and 8 bases at J, with 19 bases between the two ends. Germline CDR1 is ENHRY and CDR2 is SYGVKD. The CDR3 reads CASSPQGPDEQFF. DNA of the CDR3: TGTGCCTCGAGCCCCCAGGGTCCGGATGAGCAGTTCTTC.

The table lists this clonotype with many counts. The V and J genes are TRBV20-1 and TRBJ2-5; D is unresolved. Per the germline V gene, CDR1 is DFQATT and CDR2 is SNEGSKA (reference sequence). Trimming cost V 5 bases and J 7 bases, with 14 bases left between them. The CDR3 spans 12 residues. CDR3 residues: CSAPLPPGTQYF. In DNA form, the CDR3 reads TGCAGTGCTCCGCTCCCCCCCGGGACCCAGTACTTC.

By sample share, this clonotype is medium-sized (0.01 to 0.1%). V usage is TRBV7-2 and J usage is TRBJ1-1; no clear D gene. The ends were cut back, 0 bases at V and 6 bases at J, with 11 bases in the middle. Germline V gives CDR1 SGHTA, CDR2 FQGNSA. CDR3 length: 14 amino acids. As DNA, the CDR3 is TGTGCCAGCAGCTTAGCGCGGACGAAGGCTGAAGCTTTCTTT. Translation: CASSLARTKAEAFF.

Ten or more counts support this clonotype. A read error may account for a junction end that differs from germline. The rearrangement joins TRBV5-4 to TRBJ2-5, with TRBD2 identical over 12 bases. In germline, CDR1 is SGHNT, CDR2 YYREEE (reference sequence). CDR3 length equals 14 residues. CDR3 residues: CASSPQSSGRAPSF. DNA of the CDR3: TGTGCCAGCAGCCCGCAATCTAGCGGGAGGGCCCCTTCCTTC.

This clonotype was recorded at least ten times. The genes are TRBV7-3 and TRBJ2-3, with TRBD1 identical over 7 bases. Unmatched junction bases numbered 4, after V lost 5 bases and J lost 2 bases. CDR3 length: 14 residues. Germline CDR1 SGHTA, CDR2 FQGTGA. CDR3 amino acids: CASSIDRATDTQYF. The CDR3 DNA reads as TGTGCCAGCAGCATCGACAGGGCCACAGATACGCAGTATTTT.

There are many counts of this clonotype. V gene TRBV7-3 combines with J gene TRBJ2-5; perhaps TRBD2 as D (6 bases). The V end lost 4 bases, the J end lost 5 bases, and 23 bases lay between the germline ends. This CDR3 is built from 17 residues. Looked up from germline, CDR1 is SGHTA and CDR2 is FQGTGA. CDR3 nucleotide sequence: TGTGCCAGCAGCTCCTCCCCACAACCGGGACTGCGGGAGACCCAGTACTTC. It encodes CASSSSPQPGLRETQYF.

This clonotype was picked up many times. The rearrangement uses TRBV20-1 and TRBJ1-1; 11 positions agree with TRBD1. Germline loops: CDR1 DFQATT, CDR2 SNEGSKA (reference sequence). The CDR3 consists of 15 residues. V dropped 2 bases and J dropped 9; count of bases not matched to a gene: 11. The CDR3: CSARTLGTGGFKAFF. In DNA form, the CDR3 reads TGCAGTGCTAGAACTCTCGGGACAGGGGGATTCAAAGCTTTCTTT.